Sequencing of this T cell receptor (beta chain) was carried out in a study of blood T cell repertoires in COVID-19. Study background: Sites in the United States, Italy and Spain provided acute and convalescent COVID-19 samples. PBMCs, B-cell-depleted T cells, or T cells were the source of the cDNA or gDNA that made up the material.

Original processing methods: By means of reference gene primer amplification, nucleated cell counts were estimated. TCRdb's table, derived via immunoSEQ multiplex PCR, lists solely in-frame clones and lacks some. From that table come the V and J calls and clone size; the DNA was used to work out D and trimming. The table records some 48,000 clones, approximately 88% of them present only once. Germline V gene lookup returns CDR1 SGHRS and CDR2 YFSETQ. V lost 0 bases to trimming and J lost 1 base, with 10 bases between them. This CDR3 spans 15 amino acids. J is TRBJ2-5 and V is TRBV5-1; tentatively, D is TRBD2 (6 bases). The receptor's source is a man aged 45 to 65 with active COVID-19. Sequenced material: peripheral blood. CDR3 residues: CASSLGRGIQETQYF. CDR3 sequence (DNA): TGCGCCAGCAGCTTGGGTCGGGGGATCCAAGAGACCCAGTACTTC.